This T cell receptor beta chain is from a study of cytomegalovirus exposure and HLA in healthy donors listed by TCRdb under 2017. Study-level background: In an earlier analysis of 550 to 750 of the donors, under 300 Gb of sequence data and 90 million to 120 million unique TCR beta sequences from about 179 million T cells were reported. An early release that covered about 600 HLA-typed donors contained around 300 gigabases of sequencing data and around 80 million unique TCR sequences. Of the roughly 400 genotyped donors, about 80% fell in the genetic ancestry cluster associated with self-reported Caucasian donors. The study aimed to test whether cataloging public T cell receptors could reveal signatures of past pathogen exposure. The study used immunosequencing to profile the T cell repertoires of 666 subjects and linked those repertoires to cytomegalovirus serostatus. In addition to the first cohort of about 650 subjects, a separate validation cohort of approximately 120 different subjects was used. To predict cytomegalovirus infection status, the study brought together high-throughput TCR immunosequencing, statistical association of individual TCRs with disease status, and machine learning. A later analysis re-examined previously published TCR beta repertoires from 610 or so donors and added high-resolution HLA genotyping to investigate patterns of TCR occurrence. The later analysis used no new phenotypic data to find candidate immune exposures, relying instead on TCR beta sequences and their occurrence across donors. An earlier analysis of fewer than 750 of the donors used high-throughput TCR beta sequencing to judge whether each TCR beta V gene segment behaved as functional or pseudogenic. Alongside the repertoire data, information on donor age, sex, ethnicity and CMV serostatus was compiled. A later genetic analysis took genome-wide SNP genotypes for about three fifths of the roughly 700 donors and used that subset as a discovery cohort. All discovery cohort repertoires had been generated using a single sequencing platform. Class I and class II HLA loci were covered by the typing at four-digit resolution. The number of typed donors differed by locus: 629-630 for A, B, C, DRB1 and DQB1; about 520 for DQA1; around 580 for DPA1; and 400 to 480 for DPB1. Roughly five DR-DQ haplotypes were treated as single units for association and clustering because of strong linkage in the cohort. On average, 235,054 unique TCR beta nucleotide sequences were sequenced per donor among some 420 genotyped donors of the cohort, with approximately 18% of those sequences being non-productive.

This clone was recorded a few times. Its antigen is currently not known. No much larger clone exists at a distance of one base, and base qualities are not known. In total, approximately 690 healthy bone marrow donors made up the cohort. Cohort members were all nominally healthy when sampled, although unrecorded immune exposures were likely present. The donor was CMV seropositive and belonged to the group of 250 to 300 seropositive cohort members. Every donor gave a peripheral blood sample, and the peripheral blood mononuclear cells from that sample were used for TCR beta sequencing. The Qiagen DNeasy Blood Extraction Kit was used to extract genomic DNA from the blood cell samples. Taken from cysteine to phenylalanine, the CDR3 has 14 residues. Only the CDR3 portion is preserved as DNA: 42 bases, with reading frame beginning at the first base. Trimming accounts for 0 bases at V and 5 bases at J, while the number of junction bases matched to no gene is 1. Looking up the germline V gene yields CDR1 MNHEY and CDR2 SVGAGI.

Results the study describes overall, beyond this receptor: The classifier was reported to diagnose cytomegalovirus status with high specificity and sensitivity in both the original and validation cohorts. A further reported finding was that TCR beta sequences accurately predicted the HLA-A and HLA-B alleles for most subjects in the first cohort. The 87-base-pair reads could not distinguish some IMGT-functional V segments, including TRBV6-2 and TRBV6-3, so those segments were excluded. For the cohort, immune exposure information was limited to CMV serostatus. In a later genetic analysis, a missense DCLRE1C variant was associated with V-gene and J-gene trimming of TCR beta chains, and the association was replicated in an independent cohort. The presence/absence analyses assumed that sequencing depth was roughly uniform across donors, and that assumption may not be true. A cluster of highly shared sequence variants was judged likely to represent a technical artifact of the sequencing pipeline. Most CMV-associated TCR beta chains appeared to be HLA-restricted in a later analysis, and the HLA associations seemed to be driven largely by CMV exposure. According to the authors, the approach could potentially be generalized to other disease states and immunological phenotypes. In a later analysis, several top co-occurrence clusters were reported to appear linked to parvovirus B19, influenza, CMV and Epstein-Barr virus. HLA typing was unavailable for some donors at each locus, so association tests used only the typed subset. A later analysis associated approximately 17,000 TCR beta sequences with specific HLA alleles at a false discovery rate of 0.05. A later analysis found that HLA-associated TCR beta chains were more clonally expanded and had lower generation probabilities than equally common non-associated chains. The earlier analysis of about 600 of the donors excluded over 15 rarely observed V segments, including chromosome 9 orphons, because counts were too low. The study listed around 160 TCR beta chains as associated with cytomegalovirus. A later analysis found that TCR association rates varied across HLA loci, with DRB1 alleles showing the most associated TCRs and HLA-C alleles the fewest. Assigning TCR associations to individual alleles was difficult when HLA alleles, especially DR and DQ, strongly co-occurred. A later genetic analysis reported fewer N-insertions in productive TCRs among donors in an Asian-associated ancestry cluster than the approximately 670-donor mean. Most TCR sequences were observed very rarely across donors, whereas some public TCRs were present in many individuals. Linkage disequilibrium might explain the correlated functional status among segregating V segments, but an unknown experimental factor could not be excluded. In vitro tests confirmed that a few of the cytomegalovirus-associated TCR beta chains recognize cytomegalovirus antigens. Broadly in line with IMGT annotations, most TCR beta V segments showed up in productive rearrangements about 90% or about 30% of the time in an earlier analysis of 450 to 600 of the donors. Only TCR beta chains were sequenced in this cohort, and the absence of alpha or paired-chain data limited detectable features.

The library was generated by the immunoSEQ multiplex PCR assay. For the multiplex PCR, a mixture combining 60 forward primers for TCR Vbeta segments and 13 reverse primers for TCR Jbeta segments was used. Amplification of the CDR3 region of rearranged TCR beta genes was performed with a multiplex PCR assay on genomic DNA. The amplified TCR beta libraries were sequenced on the Illumina HiSeq System as 87-base-pair reads. In the original analysis: A later analysis counted about 80 million unique TCR beta chains across the approximately 700 repertoires, and around 9.9 million of these chains were shared by at least two donors. Raw reads were error-corrected and collapsed into unique sequences by a nearest-neighbor algorithm in which closely related sequences were merged to remove PCR and sequencing errors. V, D and J gene segments were assigned by aligning CDR3 sequences to IMGT reference sequences. For a sequence to be retained, a match of at least six nucleotides was required to both a V gene segment and a J gene segment. A rearrangement counted as productive if the CDR3 had no stop codons and remained in frame with V and J, and every other rearrangement counted as non-productive. CDR3 was defined by IMGT convention, running from the second conserved V-encoded cysteine to the conserved J-encoded phenylalanine. In an earlier analysis of around 540 of the donors, sequences lacking an unambiguous match to a single V gene segment were excluded. In an earlier analysis of some 590 of the donors, a V segment was called functional when productive rearrangements were above 56.7%, and segregating when the standard deviation between donors exceeded 5%. To diagnose cytomegalovirus status from the catalog of TCR beta chain sequences, a statistical classification framework was built. V and J gene assignment, in a later analysis, came from comparing TCR nucleotide sequences with IMGT/GENE-DB human TR gene sequences. In a later analysis, CDR3 sequences and most-parsimonious VDJ recombination scenarios were assigned using the TCRdist pipeline. In a later analysis, every TCR beta chain was defined by the combination of its CDR3 amino acid sequence and its V-gene family, and reads without a unique V-gene family were dropped. As a way to deal with suspected cross-contamination and a sequencing artifact, a later analysis dropped approximately 570 nucleotide sequences that were highly shared and had low generation probability. A later analysis calculated a clonal expansion index for each public chain from normalized within-repertoire ranks of inferred template counts. Generation probabilities in a later analysis came from a VDJ recombination model fitted to out-of-frame rearrangements, and those results were checked against IGoR. Hypergeometric tests were used in a later analysis to score TCR-TCR, TCR-HLA and TCR-CMV co-occurrence, with a repertoire-size bias correction applied to the TCR pairs. To estimate false discovery rates, a later analysis permuted the HLA or CMV assignments 20 times. A later analysis grouped co-occurring TCRs with DBSCAN, adding TCRdist sequence similarity when clustering within HLA-allele-positive subsets. Co-occurrence clustering excluded repertoires with fewer than 30,000 or more than 120,000 public chains, plus five with anomalous nucleotide sharing. TCRdb provides this immuneACCESS table in a form limited to in-frame rearrangements. Some clones are lacking; in checked studies, under half of them reflect an unresolved V gene, and why the rest are absent is not known. The V and J calls and clone size are taken from that table; D and trimming were inferred from the DNA. Counted in this sample were some 87,000 clones; 60% to 85% of them appeared once. Jointly, the top ten make up 5.9% of the sample.

This TCR derives from a man aged 18 to 29 in good health and CMV-seropositive. The rearrangement joined TRBV6-5 to TRBJ1-5; TRBD1 fits 7 bases in the junction. Sequenced sample: PBMCs. The nucleotide sequence reads as follows: TGTGCCAGCAGTTACTCGAGGGGGCATCAGCCCCAGCATTTT. It specifies CASSYSRGHQPQHF.